The T cell receptor (beta chain) described here comes from a study of cytomegalovirus exposure and HLA in healthy donors. Study details: There were 70 million to 95 million unique TCRs (from HLA-typed donors) in an early data release. Whole-study results and caveats: The records held CMV serostatus as the only immune exposure information. When the data were analyzed later, several of the most significant clusters appeared to be linked to common viral pathogens.

Germline lookup yields CDR1 MDHEN and CDR2 SYDVKM. This CDR3 is 15 amino acids long. Trimming left V 3 bases short and J 4 bases short, with 16 bases between. A word on this clone: Its antigen is not identified.

PCR employed 60 Vbeta and 13 Jbeta primers. In the original workflow: In a later analysis, some 10 million of some 80 million unique beta chains occurred in at least two donors. Measured with immunoSEQ multiplex PCR; TCRdb has only the in-frame clones, and not every one. The DNA was the basis for D and trimming; V, J and clone size are from that table. The sample includes approximately 100,000 clones, approximately 86% of them seen just once. The sequence was collected from a man aged 30-40 years in good health and CMV-seropositive. V and J are TRBV28 and TRBJ2-7; D is possibly TRBD1 (5 bases). Sample: PBMCs. The CDR3 loop is CASSFSAGISYEQYF. In DNA form, the CDR3 reads TGTGCCAGCAGTTTTTCGGCAGGGATAAGTTACGAGCAGTACTTC.